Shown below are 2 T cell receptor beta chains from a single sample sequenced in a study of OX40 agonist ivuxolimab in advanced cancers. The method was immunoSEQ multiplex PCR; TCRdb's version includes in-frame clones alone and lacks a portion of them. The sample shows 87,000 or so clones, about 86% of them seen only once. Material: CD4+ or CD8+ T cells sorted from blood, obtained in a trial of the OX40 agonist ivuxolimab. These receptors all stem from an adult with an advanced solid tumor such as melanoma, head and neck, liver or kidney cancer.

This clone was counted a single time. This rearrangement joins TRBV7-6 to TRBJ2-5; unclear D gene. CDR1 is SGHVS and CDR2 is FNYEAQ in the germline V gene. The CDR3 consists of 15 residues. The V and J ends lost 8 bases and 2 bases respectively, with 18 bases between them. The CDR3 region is CASCGRDSGQETQYF. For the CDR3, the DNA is TGTGCCAGCTGTGGTAGGGATTCTGGACAAGAGACCCAGTACTTC.

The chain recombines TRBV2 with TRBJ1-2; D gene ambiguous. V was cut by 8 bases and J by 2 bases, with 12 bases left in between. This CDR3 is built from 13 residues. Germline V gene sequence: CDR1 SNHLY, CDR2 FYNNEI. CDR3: CASEEIRNYGYTF. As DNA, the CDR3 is TGTGCCAGCGAAGAGATAAGAAACTATGGCTACACCTTC.